Below are 8 T cell receptor beta chains sequenced from a single sample in a study of regulatory T cells in long-lasting Graves disease. Relying on iRepertoire HTBI primers and Arm-PCR of CDR3 regions, the team built TCR beta libraries. Via MiXCR, TCRdb re-called the multiplex PCR reads, giving one row per CDR3 protein. This repertoire shows over 650,000 distinct CDR3 sequences, around 30% found once; its top ten account for roughly 40%. Documented time point: persistent/refractory GD, antithyroid drugs over 5 years with positive TRAb. RNA isolated from PBMCs was used to make the TCR library. The material sequenced was peripheral blood mononuclear cells (PBMCs), taken when the disease was refractory, from a patient treated with antithyroid drugs. The origin of the receptors is a female donor with Graves disease.

J is TRBJ2-7 and V is TRBV3-1; no reliable D call. Trimming pared 4 bases from V and 3 bases from J, leaving 10 bases between. CDR3 length: 13 residues. Germline CDR1 reads LGHDT; CDR2 reads YNNKEL (reference sequence). The CDR3 DNA reads as TGTGCCAGCAGCCGGAGCTCGGGCTACGAGCAGTACTTC. This translates into CASSRSSGYEQYF.

This clonotype was seen a handful of times. This chain uses TRBV6-1 with TRBJ1-1; tentative D call: TRBD1 (5 bases). Germline assignment: CDR1 MNHNS and CDR2 SASEGT. Trimming left V 6 bases short and J 6 bases short, with 20 bases between. There are 15 residues in the CDR3. The CDR3 spells CASRPKAGRFAEAFF. CDR3 coding DNA: TGTGCCAGCAGGCCGAAAGCGGGACGGTTCGCTGAAGCTTTCTTT.

The chain uses TRBV3-1 and TRBJ1-1, with TRBD1 matching over 7 bases. The germline V gene has CDR1 LGHDT and CDR2 YNNKEL (reference sequence). V trimming: 0 bases; J trimming: 6 bases; junction bases outside the gene matches: 7. The CDR3 has 15 residues. CDR3 coding DNA: TGTGCCAGCAGCCAAGAGGGGACAGCCAACGCTGAAGCTTTCTTT. It translates to CASSQEGTANAEAFF.

At least ten counts were recorded for this clonotype. The gene calls are TRBV6-1 and TRBJ1-2; tentatively, D is TRBD1 (5 bases). CDR3 length: 14 amino acids. In germline, CDR1 is MNHNS, CDR2 SASEGT. V was shortened by 6 bases and J by 2 bases, with 13 bases between the two germline ends. CDR3 nucleotide sequence: TGTGCCAGCAGAAGCGGGGGACCGAACTATGGCTACACCTTC. As protein: CASRSGGPNYGYTF.

This clonotype was picked up one time. The chain has TRBV2 and TRBJ1-1, with 7 positions matching TRBD1. The germline V gene encodes CDR1 SNHLY and CDR2 FYNNEI. The CDR3 loop spans 14 amino acids. V shed 7 bases and J 0 bases; nucleotides not matched to a gene: 5. CDR3 nucleotides: TGTGCCAGCACTCAGGGGGTATTGAACACTGAAGCTTTCTTT. It translates to CASTQGVLNTEAFF.

This clonotype was picked up a small number of times. The chain is built from TRBV6-2 or TRBV6-3 and TRBJ2-7; 8 bases are shared with TRBD1. The germline V gene encodes CDR1 MNHEY and CDR2 SVGEGT. This CDR3 has 16 amino acids. The junction had 11 bases not matched to a gene; V was cut back by 1 base and J by 6 bases. The DNA for the CDR3 is TGTGCCAGCAGTTACTTCCCAAACCGACAGGGGAGCGAGCAGTACTTC. This gives the protein CASSYFPNRQGSEQYF.

This clonotype was recorded at least ten times. V gene TRBV12-3 or TRBV12-4 combines with J gene TRBJ1-1, with D possibly matching TRBD1 (6 bases). V was cut by 4 bases and J by 5 bases, with 14 bases left in between. CDR3 length: 14 residues. CDR3 in DNA: TGTGCCAGCAGTTCGGTAGGGGGGGATACTGAAGCTTTCTTT. As protein: CASSSVGGDTEAFF.

This rearrangement joins TRBV7-9 to TRBJ1-1; 7 positions match TRBD1. Trimming cost V 3 bases and J 5 bases; bases outside gene matches: 3. The CDR3 runs to 13 residues. Germline-derived CDR1 and CDR2 are SEHNR and FQNEAQ (reference sequence). The CDR3 DNA is TGTGCCAGCAGCTTCACAGGGGAAACTGAAGCTTTCTTT. Translation: CASSFTGETEAFF.